This T cell receptor beta chain was recovered during a study of blood T cell repertoires in COVID-19. At the level of the study: The United States, Italy and Spain were the sources of the acute and convalescent COVID-19 samples. The cDNA or gDNA used as material had been derived from T cells, B-cell-depleted T cells, or PBMCs.

The protocol was immunoSEQ multiplex PCR, while the TCRdb copy is restricted to in-frame clones and leaves out a portion. The table lists about 220,000 clones, around 82% of them singletons. The sequencing sample was made of peripheral blood. This sequence originates from a woman aged 40 to 50 with active or convalescent COVID-19.

CDR3 sequence: CASSFRGGAWDTQYF. In DNA, the CDR3 is TGTGCCAGCAGCTTCCGCGGGGGGGCATGGGATACGCAGTATTTT. The chain uses TRBV7-8 and TRBJ2-3, with 9 bases matching TRBD2. This CDR3 has 15 amino acids. The V and J ends lost 3 bases and 6 bases, in that order; junction bases with no gene match: 7. CDR1 and CDR2 from the germline V gene are SGHVS and FQNEAQ.